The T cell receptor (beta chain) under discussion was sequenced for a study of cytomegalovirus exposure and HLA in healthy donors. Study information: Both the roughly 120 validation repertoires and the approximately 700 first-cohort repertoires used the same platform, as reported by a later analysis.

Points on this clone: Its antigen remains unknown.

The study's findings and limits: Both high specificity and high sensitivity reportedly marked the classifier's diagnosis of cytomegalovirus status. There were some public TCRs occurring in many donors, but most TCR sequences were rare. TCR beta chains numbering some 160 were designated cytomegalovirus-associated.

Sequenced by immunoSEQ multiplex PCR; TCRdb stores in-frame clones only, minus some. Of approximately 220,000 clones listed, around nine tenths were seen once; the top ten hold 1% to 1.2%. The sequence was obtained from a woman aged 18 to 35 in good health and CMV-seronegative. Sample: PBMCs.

The chain's CDR3 is CASRRAGYTDTQYF. The CDR3 nucleotides read TGCGCCAGCAGAAGGGCGGGATACACAGATACGCAGTATTTT. This sequence joins TRBV5-1 and TRBJ2-3, with D possibly matching TRBD2 (6 bases). CDR3 length: 14 amino acids. V lost 5 bases and J 2 bases, leaving 12 bases between the germline ends. The germline gives CDR1 SGHRS, CDR2 YFSETQ.